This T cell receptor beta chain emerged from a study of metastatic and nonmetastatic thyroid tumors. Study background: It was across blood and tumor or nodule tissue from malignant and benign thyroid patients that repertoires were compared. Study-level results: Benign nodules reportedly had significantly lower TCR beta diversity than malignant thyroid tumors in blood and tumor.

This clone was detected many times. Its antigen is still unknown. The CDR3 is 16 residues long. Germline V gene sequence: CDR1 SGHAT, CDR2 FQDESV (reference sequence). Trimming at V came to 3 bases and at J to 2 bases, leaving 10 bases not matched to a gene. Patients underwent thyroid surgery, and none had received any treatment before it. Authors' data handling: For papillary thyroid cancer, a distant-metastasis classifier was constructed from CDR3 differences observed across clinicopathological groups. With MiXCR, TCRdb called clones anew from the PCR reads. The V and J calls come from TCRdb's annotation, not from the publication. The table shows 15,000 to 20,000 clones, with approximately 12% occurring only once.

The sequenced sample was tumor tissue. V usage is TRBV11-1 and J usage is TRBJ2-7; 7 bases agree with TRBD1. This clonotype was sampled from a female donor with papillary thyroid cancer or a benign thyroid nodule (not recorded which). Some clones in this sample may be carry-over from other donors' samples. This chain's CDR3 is CASSLSTGDSTYEQYF. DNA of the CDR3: TGTGCCAGCAGCTTGTCCACAGGGGATTCGACCTACGAGCAGTACTTC.